A single sample gave rise to the 29 T cell receptor beta chains below, sequenced in a study of cytomegalovirus exposure and HLA in healthy donors. This table comes from immunoSEQ multiplex PCR, and its TCRdb copy is limited to in-frame clones, with some not included. The sample carries about 340,000 clones, roughly 90% recorded once. Sequencing used PBMCs. These receptors were taken from a woman aged 18-35 years in good health and CMV-seronegative.

As concerns this clone: The sample carries other DNA sequences with the same CDR3. Here the CDR3 DNA reads TGTGCCAGCAGCCTAACGAGCTCCTACAATGAGCAGTTCTTC. It yields the protein CASSLTSSYNEQFF. This chain links TRBV13 with TRBJ2-1, with D unresolved. Trimming took off 5 bases at V and 0 bases at J, with 8 bases between the two ends. Germline V gene data show CDR1 as PRHDT and CDR2 as FYEKMQ (reference sequence). This CDR3 contains 14 residues.

The chain couples TRBV18 to TRBJ1-3, with 9 bases aligning to TRBD1. The junction had 11 bases not matched to a gene; V was cut back by 8 bases and J by 0 bases. This CDR3 region has 17 residues. The germline CDR1 and CDR2 sequences are KGHSH and LQKENI. The chain's CDR3 is CASTSGTGLSSGNTIYF. The CDR3 nucleotides read TGTGCCAGCACCTCCGGGACAGGGCTCAGCTCTGGAAACACCATATATTTT.

In DNA form, the CDR3 reads TGCAGCGTTGAACTTCGGACTAGAAACACAGATACGCAGTATTTT. Amino acids: CSVELRTRNTDTQYF. The V and J genes are TRBV29-1 and TRBJ2-3, with 7 bases matching TRBD2. From germline, CDR1 is SQVTM and CDR2 ANQGSEA. The CDR3 runs 15 residues. V trimming: 2 bases; J trimming: 2 bases; junction bases outside the gene matches: 7.

This clone was recorded a few times. The chain carries TRBV28 and TRBJ1-2; possibly TRBD1 for D (5 bases). Germline V gives CDR1 MDHEN, CDR2 SYDVKM. This CDR3 spans 14 amino acids. The germline V and J ends were trimmed by 6 bases and 7 bases, with 18 bases remaining between them. The CDR3 DNA sequence: TGTGCCAGCAGCCTCCATACAGACAGTGGTGGCTACACCTTC. It translates to CASSLHTDSGGYTF.

This chain joins TRBV15 and TRBJ2-7; 11 nucleotides line up with TRBD2. The CDR3 contains 18 residues. V lost 5 bases and J lost 2; bases outside the gene matches: 14. Germline V gene sequence: CDR1 LNHNV, CDR2 YYDKDF (reference sequence). The CDR3 DNA reads TGTGCCACCAGCGGACGTTTGGGGCAGGGACTAGCGGCCTACGAGCAGTACTTC. Amino acid sequence: CATSGRLGQGLAAYEQYF.

The table lists this clone with a few counts. Sequence at one end of the junction differs from germline and may be a read error. V and J are TRBV10-1 and TRBJ2-7; 7 bases fit TRBD1. Germline CDR1 WNHNN, CDR2 SYGVQD (reference sequence). This CDR3 region has 15 residues. The CDR3 bases are TGCGCCAGCAGTGAGGGACAGGCAGCCTCTCATCATAAACACTTC. The encoded protein is CASSEGQAASHHKHF.

This chain uses TRBV5-6 with TRBJ1-1, with D unresolved. The V end lost 0 bases, the J end lost 3 bases, and 12 bases lay between the germline ends. The CDR3 covers 15 residues. CDR1 is SGHDT, CDR2 YYEEEE, per germline. For the CDR3, the DNA is TGTGCCAGCAGCTTGGCTCTGACACGCGACACTGAAGCTTTCTTT. Protein product: CASSLALTRDTEAFF.

The chain carries TRBV27 and TRBJ2-3; D possibly corresponds to TRBD2 (6 bases). V was shortened by 8 bases and J by 2 bases, with 11 bases between the two germline ends. The CDR3 consists of 13 residues. CDR1 and CDR2 (germline): MNHEY, SMNVEV (reference sequence). The CDR3 region has the DNA TGTGCCAGCGAGGACTACAACACAGATACGCAGTATTTT. This gives the protein CASEDYNTDTQYF.

A note on this clone: Other DNA sequences in the sample encode the same CDR3. The J gene is TRBJ2-3, the V gene TRBV27; D uncertain. Trimming took off 6 bases at V and 5 bases at J, with 9 bases between the two ends. Germline CDR1 reads MNHEY; CDR2 reads SMNVEV (reference sequence). The CDR3 runs to 12 residues. The CDR3 region has the DNA TGTGCCAGCAGCCTAGGTGGAGATACGCAGTATTTT. The encoded protein is CASSLGGDTQYF.

CDR3 sequence (DNA): TGTGCCAGCAGCCGTAAAGAGACCCAGTACTTC. The encoded protein is CASSRKETQYF. The chain is built from TRBV6-6 and TRBJ2-5; no clear D gene. V was shortened by 6 bases and J by 3 bases, with 5 bases between the two germline ends. CDR1 is MNHNY, CDR2 SVGAGI, per germline (reference sequence). This CDR3 region has 11 residues.

V is TRBV13 and J is TRBJ1-2, with unresolved D. Germline-derived CDR1 and CDR2 are PRHDT and FYEKMQ (reference sequence). CDR3 length: 13 residues. The V end lost 0 bases, the J end lost 4 bases, and 6 bases lay between the germline ends. CDR3 in DNA: TGTGCCAGCAGCTTAGGGAGATTCTATGGCTACACCTTC. Translation gives CASSLGRFYGYTF.

Only a few counts were recorded for this clone. This chain uses TRBV6-5 with TRBJ2-7, with 7 positions matching TRBD2. Germline values: CDR1 MNHEY, CDR2 SVGAGI. The CDR3 consists of 14 residues. V lost 7 bases to trimming and J lost 0 bases; unmatched junction nucleotides: 6. Here the CDR3 reads CASTPGGHSYEQYF. CDR3 in DNA: TGTGCCAGCACCCCGGGGGGTCACTCCTACGAGCAGTACTTC.

The chain combines TRBV25-1 with TRBJ1-2, with D tentatively TRBD1 (6 bases). The CDR3 spans 14 residues. With 1 base removed from V and 5 bases from J, the gap between germline ends came to 11 bases. In germline, CDR1 is MGHDK, CDR2 SYGVNS. As DNA, the CDR3 is TGTGCCAGCAGTGAATCAGAGACAGGATATGGCTACACCTTC. Translated: CASSESETGYGYTF.

The chain joins TRBV2 to TRBJ1-5; unclear D gene. The CDR3 contains 16 residues. V was pared by 7 bases and J by 6 bases, with 22 bases between. Per the germline V gene, CDR1 is SNHLY and CDR2 is FYNNEI. The CDR3, as DNA: TGTGCCAGCAAACGAACGGGAATCCCAGTGGGTCAGCCCCAGCATTTT. Amino acid sequence: CASKRTGIPVGQPQHF.

The CDR3, as DNA: TGTGCCAGCAGCGAAGGGGACTCTAGGGCCCACCAGCCCCAGCATTTT. Translating it yields CASSEGDSRAHQPQHF. The chain recombines TRBV5-8 with TRBJ1-5; D may be TRBD1 (5 bases). V was pared by 4 bases and J by 7 bases, with 21 bases between. Germline V gives CDR1 SGHTS, CDR2 YDEGEE. There are 16 residues in the CDR3.

This clone was counted at least ten times. The DNA for the CDR3 is TGTGCCAGCACCCTTCGGGGAGGGAGTAATGAAAAACTGTTTTTT. Amino acid sequence: CASTLRGGSNEKLFF. The rearrangement uses TRBV6-6 and TRBJ1-4, with unresolved D. V dropped 7 bases and J dropped 4 bases, with 16 bases sitting between them. CDR1 MNHNY and CDR2 SVGAGI come from the germline V gene (reference sequence). This CDR3 is 15 amino acids long.

The chain has TRBV19 and TRBJ2-1, with 7 bases aligning to TRBD2. Germline CDR1 LNHDA, CDR2 SQIVND (reference sequence). V was pared by 6 bases and J by 7 bases, with 6 bases of the junction left unmatched. The CDR3 runs 13 residues. In DNA form, the CDR3 reads TGTGCCAGTAGATCGGAGGGAGGGAATGAGCAGTTCTTC. Its translation is CASRSEGGNEQFF. The full variable domain, rest sourced from reference TRBV19 and TRBJ2-1, is DGGITQSPKYLFRKEGQNVTLSCEQNLNHDAMYWYRQDPGQGLRLIYYSQIVNDFQKGDIAEGYSVSREKKESFPLTVTSAQKNPTAFYLCASRSEGGNEQFFGPGTRLTVL.

This chain links TRBV6-5 with TRBJ2-7; TRBD2 is a possible D gene (6 bases). Per germline, CDR1 MNHEY and CDR2 SVGAGI. Trimming stripped 6 bases from V and 5 bases from J, with 20 bases between. The CDR3 length is 15 residues. The CDR3 reads CASRWDSATGNEQYF. In nucleotides, the CDR3 is TGTGCCAGCAGATGGGACTCGGCTACCGGAAACGAGCAGTACTTC.

The chain combines TRBV2 with TRBJ1-2; no clear D gene. This CDR3 is 13 amino acids long. Trimming removed 6 bases from V and 2 bases from J, with 10 bases in between. Looked up from germline, CDR1 is SNHLY and CDR2 is FYNNEI. The CDR3 protein is CASSPTVNYGYTF. In DNA form, the CDR3 reads TGTGCCAGCAGCCCCACAGTAAACTATGGCTACACCTTC. Supplemented by reference TRBV2 and TRBJ1-2, the full variable domain reads EPEVTQTPSHQVTQMGQEVILRCVPISNHLYFYWYRQILGQKVEFLVSFYNNEISEKSEIFDDQFSVERPDGSNFTLKIRSTKLEDSAMYFCASSPTVNYGYTFGSGTRLTVV.

The V gene is TRBV5-6, the J gene TRBJ2-7; the match to TRBD2 covers 10 bases. Germline trimming cut 4 bases from V and 3 bases from J; bases unmatched to any gene: 4. This CDR3 contains 14 residues. Germline V gene sequence: CDR1 SGHDT, CDR2 YYEEEE. CDR3 DNA: TGTGCCAGCAGCGTGACTAGCGGGTACTACGAGCAGTACTTC. It codes for CASSVTSGYYEQYF.

The chain links TRBV21-1 to TRBJ2-7; the table's D call TRBD2 went unverified against the DNA. TRBV21-1 is flagged as a pseudogene. This CDR3 is 16 amino acids long. CDR3 nucleotides: TGTGCCAGCAGATTTGGGAGGGCCTTGGGTCGCTACGAGCAGTACTTC. This codes for CASRFGRALGRYEQYF.

V gene TRBV6-1 combines with J gene TRBJ1-2, with 8 nucleotides matching TRBD1. The V gene end was trimmed by 1 base and the J gene end by 4 bases; junction bases not matched to a gene: 5. The CDR3 spans 15 residues. Per the germline V gene, CDR1 is MNHNS and CDR2 is SASEGT. The CDR3 sequence is CASSEEAGGGYGYTF. DNA of the CDR3: TGTGCCAGCAGTGAAGAGGCAGGGGGCGGCTATGGCTACACCTTC.

The J gene is TRBJ1-1, the V gene TRBV14; 10 positions agree with TRBD1. The CDR3 contains 14 residues. Trimming removed 3 bases from V and 4 bases from J; junction bases left unmatched: 2. Germline CDR1 and CDR2: SGHDN and FVKESK. CDR3 coding DNA: TGTGCCAGCAGCCATCGGACAGGGGGCACTGAAGCTTTCTTT. Translation: CASSHRTGGTEAFF.

The gene calls are TRBV4-3 and TRBJ2-4; D gene uncertain. This CDR3 has 14 residues. Germline V gene lookup returns CDR1 LGHNA and CDR2 YSLEER. V lost 1 base and J 5 bases, leaving 9 bases between the germline ends. The CDR3 coding sequence is TGCGCCAGCAGCCAAGGTGGCAGGCAAAACATTCAGTACTTC. Protein: CASSQGGRQNIQYF.

The chain joins TRBV6-5 to TRBJ2-7; TRBD2 might be the D (6 bases). Germline CDR1 reads MNHEY; CDR2 reads SVGAGI. Trimming pared 0 bases from V and 4 bases from J, leaving 13 bases between. This CDR3 has 15 residues. CDR3 amino acids: CASSYSTSLGYEQYF. The CDR3 DNA reads TGTGCCAGCAGTTACTCCACTAGCTTGGGATACGAGCAGTACTTC.

The rearrangement uses TRBV28 and TRBJ1-5; TRBD1 matches at 9 bases. Trimming took 2 bases from V and 0 from J; bases not matched to a gene: 8. CDR1 is MDHEN, CDR2 SYDVKM, per germline. This CDR3 is built from 18 residues. The CDR3 DNA is TGTGCCAGCAGTTTACGGGACAGGGCACTTTATAGCAATCAGCCCCAGCATTTT. It codes for CASSLRDRALYSNQPQHF.

V and J are TRBV5-6 and TRBJ1-4; D is uncertain. CDR1 and CDR2 from the germline V gene are SGHDT and YYEEEE. V was cut by 1 base and J by 8 bases, with 9 bases left in between. CDR3 length equals 13 residues. CDR3 in amino acids: CASSLQRGEKLFF. The CDR3 DNA sequence: TGTGCCAGCAGCTTGCAAAGAGGGGAAAAACTGTTTTTT.

This sequence joins TRBV5-1 and TRBJ2-2, with 9 bases that match TRBD1. The CDR3 runs to 15 residues. Germline V gene lookup returns CDR1 SGHRS and CDR2 YFSETQ. J lost 7 bases, V lost 3 bases, and 7 bases had no gene match. CDR3 nucleotides: TGCGCCAGCAGCTCAACAGGGGGCGCTGGCGGGGAGCTGTTTTTT. Encoded protein: CASSSTGGAGGELFF. The whole variable domain, filled in from reference TRBV5-1 and TRBJ2-2, reads KAGVTQTPRYLIKTRGQQVTLSCSPISGHRSVSWYQQTPGQGLQFLFEYFSETQRNKGNFPGRFSGRQFSNSRSEMNVSTLELGDSALYLCASSSTGGAGGELFFGEGSRLTVL.

The chain recombines TRBV9 with TRBJ2-5; 8 positions agree with TRBD1. With 2 bases clipped from V and 5 bases from J, the junction kept 8 bases outside the gene matches. This CDR3 region has 15 residues. CDR1 and CDR2 (germline): SGDLS, YYNGEE. As DNA, the CDR3 is TGTGCCAGCAGCGTTAGACAGGGGCTGTGGGAGACCCAGTACTTC. Residues: CASSVRQGLWETQYF. Variable domain in full (rest from reference TRBV9 and TRBJ2-5): DSGVTQTPKHLITATGQRVTLRCSPRSGDLSVYWYQQSLDQGLQFLIQYYNGEERAKGNILERFSAQQFPDLHSELNLSSLELGDSALYFCASSVRQGLWETQYFGPGTRLLVL.